Listed here is a single TCR beta chain. Antigen: not known. Trimming removed 5 bases from V and 1 base from J, with 15 bases in between. From germline, CDR1 is KGHSH and CDR2 LQKENI. This CDR3 has 16 amino acids. This donor has no recorded CMV serostatus. The sample comes from a study of cytomegalovirus exposure and HLA in healthy donors. Study-wide results and limits: A later analysis linked a missense variant in DCLRE1C to the trimming of TCR beta V and J genes. Researchers counted around 150 TCR beta chains as cytomegalovirus-associated. Researchers reported that a few CMV-associated chains were confirmed in vitro as CMV antigen-specific.

The PCR employed 60 Vbeta primers together with 13 Jbeta primers. The protocol was immunoSEQ multiplex PCR, while the TCRdb copy is restricted to in-frame clones and leaves out a portion. The profile covers about 150,000 clones, with roughly 70% appearing a single time and more than 1.5% taken by the ten largest. V is TRBV18 and J is TRBJ1-5; possible D gene TRBD1, 6 bases. Material for sequencing was PBMCs. This clonotype was sampled from a human donor in good health. The CDR3 spells CASSISGGASNQPQHF. The CDR3 bases are TGTGCCAGCTCAATTTCGGGGGGGGCGAGCAATCAGCCCCAGCATTTT. Together with reference TRBV18 and TRBJ1-5, the CDR3 gives the full variable domain: NAGVMQNPRHLVRRRGQEARLRCSPMKGHSHVYWYRQLPEEGLKFMVYLQKENIIDESGMPKERFSAEFPKEGPSILRIQQVVRGDSAAYFCASSISGGASNQPQHFGDGTRLSIL.